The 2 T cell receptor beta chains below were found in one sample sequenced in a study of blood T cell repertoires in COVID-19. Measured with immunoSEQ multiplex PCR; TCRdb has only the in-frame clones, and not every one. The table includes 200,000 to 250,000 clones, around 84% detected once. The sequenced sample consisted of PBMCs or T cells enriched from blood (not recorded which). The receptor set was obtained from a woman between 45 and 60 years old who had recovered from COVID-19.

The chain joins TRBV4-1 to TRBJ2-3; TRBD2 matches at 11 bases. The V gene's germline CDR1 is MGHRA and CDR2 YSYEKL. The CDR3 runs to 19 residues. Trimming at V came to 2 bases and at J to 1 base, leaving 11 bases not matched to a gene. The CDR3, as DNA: TGCGCCAGCAGCCAAACGGGACTAGCGGCTTCTATGGGCACAGATACGCAGTATTTT. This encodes CASSQTGLAASMGTDTQYF.

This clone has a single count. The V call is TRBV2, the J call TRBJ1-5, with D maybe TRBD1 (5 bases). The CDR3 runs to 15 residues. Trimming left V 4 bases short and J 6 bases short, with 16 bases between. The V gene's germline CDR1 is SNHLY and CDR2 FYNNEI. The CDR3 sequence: CASSVNRGLGQPQHF. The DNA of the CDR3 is TGTGCCAGCAGTGTAAATAGGGGCTTGGGTCAGCCCCAGCATTTT.